Below, 31 T cell receptor beta chains from the same sample are listed, as sequenced in a study of human T cells and chemical hapten exposure. TCRdb ran MiXCR on the RACE reads and lists one entry per CDR3 protein. The data show 180,000 or so distinct CDR3 sequences, 20% to 25% seen once. Regarding time point: patch test 3, about 24 weeks after DPC sensitization. Documented treatment: therapeutic diphenylcyclopropenone sensitization with weekly scalp DPC. Sequenced material: whole blood, taken in connection with sensitization to the hapten diphenylcyclopropenone (DPC). The receptors derive from a woman between 35 and 50 years old with alopecia areata. Some clones in this sample may be carry-over from other donors' samples.

This chain connects TRBV20-1 to TRBJ2-1, with a weak D call TRBD2 (6 bases). Germline CDR1 and CDR2: DFQATT and SNEGSKA (reference sequence). This CDR3 contains 15 residues. Trimming cost V 0 bases and J 4 bases, with 13 bases left between them. CDR3 nucleotides: TGCAGTGCTAGAGATTGGCGGGACTCGTACAATGAGCAGTTCTTC. Protein sequence: CSARDWRDSYNEQFF.

This clonotype was counted ten times or more. The chain combines TRBV6-2 or TRBV6-3 with TRBJ2-7; TRBD1 aligns across 9 bases. The CDR3 covers 15 residues. Germline V gene sequence: CDR1 MNHEY, CDR2 SVGEGT. Trimming took 7 bases from V and 3 from J; bases not matched to a gene: 10. The CDR3 bases are TGTGCCAGCACCGACAATACAGGGGGCCGCTACGAGCAGTACTTC. Translation: CASTDNTGGRYEQYF.

The rearrangement uses TRBV21-1 and TRBJ2-3; the table's TRBD1 call for D was not verified on the DNA. TRBV21-1 is labeled a pseudogene. CDR3 length: 17 residues. The CDR3 region has the DNA TGTGCCAGCAGCAAAGCTTTCGGACAGGTCGACACAGATACGCAGTATTTT. Protein: CASSKAFGQVDTDTQYF.

This chain links TRBV20-1 with TRBJ2-3; no clear D. CDR1 and CDR2 (germline): DFQATT, SNEGSKA (reference sequence). The CDR3 contains 14 residues. Trimming cost V 5 bases and J 6 bases, with 18 bases left between them. CDR3 residues: CSADTFLSRDTQYF. The CDR3 bases are TGCAGTGCTGATACCTTCCTGAGCAGGGATACGCAGTATTTT.

This clonotype has more than one count but fewer than ten. CDR3 amino acids: CASSLVGSPDYEQYF. Written as DNA, the CDR3 is TGTGCCAGCAGCTTAGTCGGGAGCCCCGATTACGAGCAGTACTTC. This chain joins TRBV7-2 and TRBJ2-7; perhaps TRBD2 as D (6 bases). The CDR3 has 15 amino acids. CDR1 is SGHTA and CDR2 is FQGNSA in the germline V gene. The V and J ends lost 1 base and 4 bases respectively, with 14 bases between them.

The chain joins TRBV11-2 to TRBJ2-1, with TRBD2 matching 7 bases. Germline V CDR1 and CDR2: SGHAT, FQNNGV. This CDR3 has 14 amino acids. After removal of 1 base from V and 9 bases from J, the junction contained 6 bases not matched to a gene. CDR3 in amino acids: CASSLGREQFEQFF. CDR3 nucleotides: TGTGCCAGCAGCTTAGGGCGGGAGCAGTTTGAGCAGTTCTTC.

A word on this clonotype: The junction departs from the called germline gene at one end, perhaps through a read error. The V call is TRBV7-9, the J call TRBJ1-2, with D unresolved. The germline V gene encodes CDR1 SEHNR and CDR2 FQNEAQ (reference sequence). The CDR3 has 13 amino acids. The CDR3 region is CVSSPPAGQGYTF. CDR3 DNA: TGTGTCAGCAGCCCACCCGCGGGCCAGGGCTACACCTTC. Variable domain in full (rest from reference TRBV7-9 and TRBJ1-2): DTGVSQNPRHKITKRGQNVTFRCDPISEHNRLYWYRQTLGQGPEFLTYFQNEAQLEKSRLLSDRFSAERPKGSFSTLEIQRTEQGDSAMYLCVSSPPAGQGYTFGSGTRLTVV.

This clonotype was counted only a few times. V and J are TRBV12-3 or TRBV12-4 and TRBJ1-2; TRBD1 matches 10 bases. V shed 4 bases and J 7 bases; nucleotides not matched to a gene: 9. The CDR3 consists of 15 residues. The CDR3 loop is CASSSDRGRTAGYTF. In nucleotides, the CDR3 is TGTGCCAGCAGTTCAGACAGGGGGCGCACGGCTGGCTACACCTTC.

This clonotype was seen a few times. The chain employs TRBV28 and TRBJ2-6; unclear D gene. The CDR3 spans 17 residues. V lost 2 bases and J lost 0, with 11 bases in between. The germline V gene has CDR1 MDHEN and CDR2 SYDVKM. This chain's CDR3 is CASSLLAGPSGANVLTF. The DNA for the CDR3 is TGTGCCAGCAGTTTACTGGCAGGCCCCTCTGGGGCCAACGTCCTGACTTTC.

This chain links TRBV6-5 with TRBJ1-1; D unresolved. Germline V CDR1 and CDR2: MNHEY, SVGAGI. This CDR3 is 13 amino acids long. V gave up 8 bases and J gave up 6 bases, with 16 bases separating them. CDR3 residues: CASGSGRGSEAFF. The CDR3 DNA is TGTGCCAGCGGCTCCGGGAGAGGCTCTGAAGCTTTCTTT.

This clonotype was seen only a few times. The chain employs TRBV6-2 or TRBV6-3 and TRBJ1-4, with D unresolved. Trimming removed 3 bases at V and 6 bases at J, with 8 bases between. The CDR3 has 13 amino acids. Germline CDR1 MNHEY, CDR2 SVGEGT. CDR3 DNA: TGTGCCAGCAGTTATAAGGACGATGAAAAACTGTTTTTT. Protein product: CASSYKDDEKLFF.

This clonotype has only a few counts. This chain links TRBV20-1 with TRBJ2-7; either TRBD1 or TRBD2 may fit D (5 bases each). Germline V gene lookup returns CDR1 DFQATT and CDR2 SNEGSKA (reference sequence). Between the trimmed V and J ends, which lost 2 bases and 3 bases, there was a span of 14 bases. The CDR3 has 14 amino acids. CDR3 protein: CSARTRGGSYEQYF. As DNA, the CDR3 is TGCAGTGCTAGAACTAGGGGCGGAAGCTACGAGCAGTACTTC.

The chain has TRBV5-8 and TRBJ1-5; no clear D. Per the germline V gene, CDR1 is SGHTS and CDR2 is YDEGEE. V was trimmed by 4 bases and J by 4 bases, leaving 6 bases between them. This CDR3 has 12 amino acids. As DNA, the CDR3 is TGTGCCAGCAGCCCCCCAAATCAGCCCCAGCATTTT. This sequence encodes CASSPPNQPQHF.

The CDR3 DNA sequence: TGTGCCAGCAGTTACACTAACGAGCAGTACTTC. Amino acid sequence: CASSYTNEQYF. The chain carries TRBV6-2 or TRBV6-3 and TRBJ2-7; the D is unclear. Germline assignment: CDR1 MNHEY and CDR2 SVGEGT. CDR3 size: 11 residues. The V end lost 2 bases, the J end lost 5 bases, and 4 bases lay between the germline ends.

The chain couples TRBV6-1 to TRBJ2-2, with 8 bases aligning to TRBD2. CDR3 length: 17 residues. Germline V gene sequence: CDR1 MNHNS, CDR2 SASEGT. V trimming: 5 bases; J trimming: 4 bases; junction bases outside the gene matches: 12. The CDR3 bases are TGTGCCAGCAGTACTAATTCCGGGACTAGAGGCACCGGGGAGCTGTTTTTT. Translation: CASSTNSGTRGTGELFF.

This sequence joins TRBV3-1 and TRBJ2-3; no clear D gene. V shed 2 bases and J shed 2 bases, with 8 bases lying between them. The CDR3 length is 14 residues. CDR1 is LGHDT and CDR2 is YNNKEL in the germline V gene (reference sequence). This CDR3 is CASSQKDPTDTQYF. The CDR3 nucleotides read TGTGCCAGCAGCCAAAAGGACCCCACAGATACGCAGTATTTT.

This chain uses TRBV9 with TRBJ2-1, with a weak D call TRBD2 (5 bases). Germline loops: CDR1 SGDLS, CDR2 YYNGEE. Trimming took 3 bases from V and 2 from J, leaving 12 bases between them. The CDR3 spans 15 residues. Here the CDR3 DNA reads TGTGCCAGCAGCGATGGCGGGCCGGCCTACAATGAGCAGTTCTTC. Protein product: CASSDGGPAYNEQFF. Based on the CDR3 plus reference TRBV9 and TRBJ2-1, the full variable domain is DSGVTQTPKHLITATGQRVTLRCSPRSGDLSVYWYQQSLDQGLQFLIQYYNGEERAKGNILERFSAQQFPDLHSELNLSSLELGDSALYFCASSDGGPAYNEQFFGPGTRLTVL.

The chain links TRBV10-1 to TRBJ2-7; 8 bases are shared with TRBD1. V shed 3 bases, J shed 7 bases, and the junction held 14 bases outside the gene matches. This CDR3 comprises 16 residues. Germline CDR1 and CDR2: WNHNN and SYGVQD (reference sequence). The CDR3 loop reads CASSEFGQGPIREQYF. The CDR3 nucleotides read TGCGCCAGCAGTGAATTTGGACAGGGACCGATAAGGGAGCAGTACTTC.

V gene TRBV6-5 combines with J gene TRBJ2-7, with a possible D match to TRBD1 (5 bases). Trimming shortened V by 7 bases and J by 5 bases, and 15 bases separated the two germline ends. CDR1 and CDR2 (germline): MNHEY, SVGAGI. This CDR3 is 13 amino acids long. CDR3 sequence reads: CASKGRVFHEQYF. The CDR3 DNA is TGTGCCAGCAAGGGCAGGGTTTTCCACGAGCAGTACTTC.

In regard to this clonotype: One base away lies a much larger clone, so this may be a sequencing read error. The chain uses TRBV10-3 and TRBJ2-2; D might be TRBD2 (5 bases). V lost 7 bases, J lost 3 bases, and 12 bases lay in between. There are 14 residues in the CDR3. Looked up from germline, CDR1 is ENHRY and CDR2 is SYGVKD. CDR3 sequence: CAITARRDTGELFF. The CDR3 nucleotides are TGTGCCATCACGGCAAGGCGGGACACCGGGGAGCTGTTTTTT.

This sequence joins TRBV7-2 and TRBJ2-4; no clear D. Trimming cost V 3 bases and J 9 bases, with 6 bases left between them. Germline CDR1 SGHTA, CDR2 FQGNSA. This CDR3 is 11 amino acids long. This CDR3 reads CASSFSGIQYF. DNA of the CDR3: TGTGCCAGCAGCTTCTCGGGCATTCAGTACTTC.

The rearrangement uses TRBV15 and TRBJ1-1; a weak D match, TRBD1 (5 bases). Germline CDR1 LNHNV, CDR2 YYDKDF (reference sequence). This CDR3 is built from 18 residues. V dropped 1 base and J dropped 7 bases, with 25 bases sitting between them. The DNA for the CDR3 is TGTGCCACCAGCAGAGCGACCGCGACTCGGTCCCGCGGGGGTGAAGCTTTCTTT. Residues: CATSRATATRSRGGEAFF.

This sequence joins TRBV7-2 and TRBJ1-4, with 8 bases lining up with TRBD1. The CDR3 sequence is 15 residues long. The V gene end was trimmed by 5 bases and the J gene end by 5 bases; junction bases not matched to a gene: 7. In germline, CDR1 is SGHTA, CDR2 FQGNSA. CDR3 residues: CASSRDRGRNEKLFF. The CDR3 DNA reads as TGTGCCAGCAGCCGAGACAGGGGACGGAATGAAAAACTGTTTTTT. Complete variable domain (other parts from reference TRBV7-2 and TRBJ1-4): GAGVSQSPSNKVTEKGKDVELRCDPISGHTALYWYRQSLGQGLEFLIYFQGNSAPDKSGLPSDRFSAERTGGSVSTLTIQRTQQEDSAVYLCASSRDRGRNEKLFFGSGTQLSVL.

The V gene is TRBV27, the J gene TRBJ1-1; 9 bases are a match to TRBD1. With V trimmed by 6 bases and J by 4 bases, 3 bases remained unmatched. The germline gives CDR1 MNHEY, CDR2 SMNVEV (reference sequence). This CDR3 has 13 residues. CDR3 sequence: CASRDRGFTEAFF. CDR3 nucleotide sequence: TGTGCCAGCAGGGACAGGGGCTTCACTGAAGCTTTCTTT.

This clonotype was seen a handful of times. The chain carries TRBV7-3 and TRBJ2-3; D gene ambiguous. The ends were cut back, 7 bases at V and 15 bases at J, with 17 bases in the middle. CDR1 SGHTA and CDR2 FQGTGA come from the germline V gene. There are 11 residues in the CDR3. The CDR3 nucleotides read TGTGCCAGCAAGTCTCCCTTCAGATCATATTTT. It yields the protein CASKSPFRSYF. The complete variable domain, with remaining parts taken from reference TRBV7-3 and TRBJ2-3, reads GAGVSQTPSNKVTEKGKYVELRCDPISGHTALYWYRQSLGQGPEFLIYFQGTGAADDSGLPNDRFFAVRPEGSVSTLKIQRTERGDSAVYLCASKSPFRSYFGPGTRLTVL.

The gene calls are TRBV29-1 and TRBJ2-7; D possibly uses TRBD1 or TRBD2 (6 bases each). The CDR3 has 16 residues. Trimming stripped 0 bases from V and 3 bases from J, with 18 bases between. Germline lookup yields CDR1 SQVTM and CDR2 ANQGSEA. The CDR3 spells CSVEDWGVGGNYEQYF. The DNA of the CDR3 is TGCAGCGTTGAAGATTGGGGAGTAGGGGGGAACTACGAGCAGTACTTC.

This clonotype was seen a few times. The rearrangement uses TRBV25-1 and TRBJ2-3; D ambiguous. CDR1 and CDR2 from the germline V gene are MGHDK and SYGVNS. Trimming took off 3 bases at V and 1 base at J, with 2 bases between the two ends. This CDR3 is built from 12 residues. CDR3 sequence reads: CASSERTDTQYF. The CDR3, as DNA: TGTGCCAGCAGTGAGCGCACAGATACGCAGTATTTT. The whole variable domain, remainder taken from reference TRBV25-1 and TRBJ2-3, is EADIYQTPRYLVIGTGKKITLECSQTMGHDKMYWYQQDPGMELHLIHYSYGVNSTEKGDLSSESTVSRIRTEHFPLTLESARPSHTSQYLCASSERTDTQYFGPGTRLTVL.

The chain uses TRBV10-3 and TRBJ2-7; 7 nucleotides agree with TRBD1. There are 12 residues in the CDR3. The ends lost 10 bases at V and 1 base at J; junction bases unmatched: 4. Germline loops: CDR1 ENHRY, CDR2 SYGVKD. CDR3 in DNA: TGTGCCACCGGGACAGCTTCCTACGAGCAGTACTTC. Protein sequence: CATGTASYEQYF.

This clonotype has a handful of counts. This sequence joins TRBV3-2 and TRBJ1-5. TRBV3-2 is an annotated pseudogene. The CDR3 is made up of 16 amino acids. CDR3 DNA sequence: TGTGCCAGCAGCCAAGAGGGTCAGGAGAGCAATCAGCCCCAGCATTTT. Translation gives CASSQEGQESNQPQHF.

This clonotype appeared a few times. The chain combines TRBV11-2 with TRBJ1-2, with D maybe TRBD1 (6 bases). The CDR3 is 14 amino acids. Trimming stripped 0 bases from V and 3 bases from J, with 8 bases between. In germline, CDR1 is SGHAT, CDR2 FQNNGV. This CDR3 reads CASSLDWTDYGYTF. As DNA, the CDR3 is TGTGCCAGCAGCTTAGATTGGACAGACTATGGCTACACCTTC.

Ten or more counts support this clonotype. The V gene is TRBV9, the J gene TRBJ2-3, with TRBD1 matching 9 bases. Germline V gene lookup returns CDR1 SGDLS and CDR2 YYNGEE. The CDR3 loop spans 16 amino acids. Losses at the gene ends were 4 bases for V and 2 bases for J; bases not matched to a gene: 8. DNA for the CDR3: TGTGCCAGCAGCATTGGACAGGGGCGAGACACAGATACGCAGTATTTT. Translating it yields CASSIGQGRDTDTQYF.